This T cell receptor beta chain was observed in a study of blood T cell repertoires in COVID-19. Looking at the study overall: COVID-19 samples, acute and convalescent, were from the United States, Italy and Spain. T cells, B-cell-depleted T cells, or PBMCs supplied cDNA or gDNA.

In the study's own analysis: Amplifying reference gene primers gave estimates of nucleated cell counts. Measured with immunoSEQ multiplex PCR; TCRdb has only the in-frame clones, and not every one. V and J calls and clone size are given by that table; D and trimming were obtained from the DNA. The repertoire holds more than 200,000 clones, with less than 85% as singletons. Source material: peripheral blood. The receptor's source is a woman older than 75 with active or convalescent COVID-19.

The CDR3 here is CASSGQPLQETQYF. CDR3 DNA: TGCGCCAGCAGTGGACAGCCCCTTCAAGAGACCCAGTACTTC. V is TRBV10-1 and J is TRBJ2-5, with a weak D call TRBD1 (5 bases). The germline V and J ends were trimmed by 4 bases and 2 bases, with 11 bases remaining between them. Germline assignment: CDR1 WNHNN and CDR2 SYGVQD (reference sequence). This CDR3 is 14 amino acids long.